These 11 T cell receptor beta chains were all obtained from the same sample, sequenced in a study of blood T cell repertoires in COVID-19. Measured with immunoSEQ multiplex PCR; TCRdb has only the in-frame clones, and not every one. The table records 400,000 or so clones, around nine tenths of them present only once. The sample was peripheral blood. These receptor sequences come from a man aged 18 to 30 with COVID-19, enrolled during active disease.

The chain employs TRBV29-1 and TRBJ2-3; D is undetermined. Germline V CDR1 and CDR2: SQVTM, ANQGSEA. The CDR3 is 11 residues long. Between the trimmed V and J ends, which lost 6 bases and 4 bases, there was a span of 8 bases. The DNA for the CDR3 is TGCAGCGTGGTTCCGGCAGATACGCAGTATTTT. Protein: CSVVPADTQYF.

The J gene is TRBJ2-3, the V gene TRBV7-3; TRBD1 might be the D (5 bases). CDR1 and CDR2 (germline): SGHTA, FQGTGA. V lost 2 bases and J 6 bases, leaving 12 bases between the germline ends. The CDR3 is 14 amino acids. The CDR3 region has the DNA TGTGCCAGCAGCTTACGCGACAGTGCGGATACGCAGTATTTT. Protein sequence: CASSLRDSADTQYF.

V gene TRBV27 combines with J gene TRBJ2-1, with 11 bases aligning to TRBD2. The CDR3 loop spans 15 amino acids. Germline-derived CDR1 and CDR2 are MNHEY and SMNVEV (reference sequence). V trimming: 6 bases; J trimming: 7 bases; junction bases outside the gene matches: 8. This CDR3 reads CASRDSGRVANEQFF. The CDR3 bases are TGTGCCAGCAGGGATAGCGGGAGGGTGGCGAATGAGCAGTTCTTC.

This chain joins TRBV24-1 and TRBJ2-3; D might be TRBD1 (5 bases). Germline V gene lookup returns CDR1 KGHDR and CDR2 SFDVKD. V shed 5 bases and J shed 3 bases, with 8 bases lying between them. This CDR3 has 13 residues. The CDR3 nucleotides read TGTGCCACCAGTGCTCAGGGTACAGATACGCAGTATTTT. It encodes CATSAQGTDTQYF.

This clone came up once. The chain joins TRBV5-4 to TRBJ2-1; TRBD2 matches at 11 bases. The CDR3 totals 15 residues. The germline V gene has CDR1 SGHNT and CDR2 YYREEE (reference sequence). Trimming took 4 bases from V and 7 from J; bases not matched to a gene: 7. CDR3 sequence reads: CASSATSGGWNEQFF. CDR3 sequence (DNA): TGTGCCAGCAGCGCTACTAGCGGGGGCTGGAATGAGCAGTTCTTC.

The J gene is TRBJ2-7, the V gene TRBV11-3; no clear D gene. The germline V gene has CDR1 SGHNT and CDR2 YENEEA. With 1 base removed from V and 1 base from J, the gap between germline ends came to 5 bases. The CDR3 covers 13 residues. CDR3 region: CASSLGSSYEQYF. CDR3 bases: TGTGCCAGCAGCTTAGGCAGTTCCTACGAGCAGTACTTC.

This chain uses TRBV27 with TRBJ2-3; D uncertain. CDR1 is MNHEY and CDR2 is SMNVEV in the germline V gene (reference sequence). The germline V and J ends were trimmed by 2 bases and 4 bases, with 7 bases remaining between them. The CDR3 extends over 13 amino acids. This chain's CDR3 is CASSLVGADTQYF. CDR3 DNA sequence: TGTGCCAGCAGTTTAGTCGGTGCAGATACGCAGTATTTT.

This clone has just a few counts. This chain links TRBV7-9 with TRBJ2-7; 10 nucleotides line up with TRBD2. With V trimmed by 6 bases and J by 4 bases, 9 bases remained unmatched. Germline loops: CDR1 SEHNR, CDR2 FQNEAQ (reference sequence). The CDR3 extends over 15 amino acids. The CDR3 region has the DNA TGTGCCAGCAGACTCGCTAGCGGGGGCACATACGAGCAGTACTTC. The encoded protein is CASRLASGGTYEQYF.

This chain uses TRBV4-1 with TRBJ2-3; TRBD2 is a possible D gene (5 bases). V lost 3 bases to trimming and J lost 3 bases, with 16 bases between them. Germline CDR1 is MGHRA and CDR2 is YSYEKL. This CDR3 is built from 16 residues. In DNA, the CDR3 is TGCGCCAGCAGCCAGCTCCAAGGACTTGGAACAGATACGCAGTATTTT. It is translated as CASSQLQGLGTDTQYF.

The chain combines TRBV19 with TRBJ1-6, with TRBD1 matching 7 bases. Germline trimming cut 8 bases from V and 8 bases from J; bases unmatched to any gene: 6. The CDR3 spans 13 residues. Germline CDR1 reads LNHDA; CDR2 reads SQIVND (reference sequence). The CDR3 sequence is CASSLRGDSPLHF. The CDR3 bases are TGTGCCAGTTCCCTCAGGGGGGATTCACCCCTCCACTTT.

The chain employs TRBV7-8 and TRBJ2-2; TRBD2 matches 14 bases. The CDR3 has 18 amino acids. Germline trimming cut 4 bases from V and 0 bases from J; bases unmatched to any gene: 4. Germline values: CDR1 SGHVS, CDR2 FQNEAQ. The CDR3 DNA sequence: TGTGCCAGCAGCTCGGGACTAGCGGGAGAATCGAACACCGGGGAGCTGTTTTTT. Protein product: CASSSGLAGESNTGELFF. The full variable domain, rest sourced from reference TRBV7-8 and TRBJ2-2, is GAGVSQSPRYKVAKRGQDVALRCDPISGHVSLFWYQQALGQGPEFLTYFQNEAQLDKSGLPSDRFFAERPEGSVSTLKIQRTQQEDSAVYLCASSSGLAGESNTGELFFGEGSRLTVL.